These 27 T cell receptor beta chains originate from one sample sequenced in a study of PD-L1 blockade in urothelial cancer. Using immunoSEQ multiplex PCR, the repertoire was profiled, and TCRdb retains in-frame clones only, with some absent. The data contain tens of thousands of clones, 82% of them singletons. Material: PBMCs, obtained around atezolizumab (anti-PD-L1) treatment. The source of these receptors is a man aged 65 to 79 with urothelial cancer.

The chain uses TRBV21-1 and TRBJ1-1; no check of the table's D call, TRBD1, against the DNA was made. TRBV21-1 is described as a pseudogene. The CDR3 spans 21 residues. The CDR3 sequence: CASSKGGGQGARPSVNTEAFF. The CDR3 DNA sequence: TGTGCCAGCAGCAAAGGTGGGGGACAGGGCGCCCGTCCTTCGGTGAACACTGAAGCTTTCTTT.

The chain combines TRBV16 with TRBJ1-3, with D uncertain. CDR1 KGHSY and CDR2 FQNENV come from the germline V gene. With 2 bases removed from V and 4 bases from J, the gap between germline ends came to 12 bases. The CDR3 covers 15 residues. The CDR3 is CASSQGRRVGNTIYF. Here the CDR3 DNA reads TGTGCCAGCAGCCAAGGGAGGCGGGTCGGAAACACCATATATTTT. The full variable domain, completed using reference TRBV16 and TRBJ1-3, is GEEVAQTPKHLVRGEGQKAKLYCAPIKGHSYVFWYQQVLKNEFKFLISFQNENVFDETGMPKERFSAKCLPNSPCSLEIQATKLEDSAVYFCASSQGRRVGNTIYFGEGSWLTVV.

The V and J genes are TRBV19 and TRBJ1-2; 11 nucleotides align to TRBD1. Germline trimming cut 10 bases from V and 3 bases from J; bases unmatched to any gene: 10. The germline CDR1 and CDR2 sequences are LNHDA and SQIVND (reference sequence). This CDR3 is built from 15 residues. The CDR3 DNA follows: TGTGCCACCAGGACAGGGGGCGTAGTAGACTATGGCTACACCTTC. Its protein product is CATRTGGVVDYGYTF.

V is TRBV18 and J is TRBJ2-7, with D hard to call. Deletions cut 1 base from V and 2 bases from J, with 9 bases between. CDR1 and CDR2 from the germline V gene are KGHSH and LQKENI. The CDR3 totals 14 residues. CDR3 sequence reads: CASSPRGLPYEQYF. The CDR3, as DNA: TGTGCCAGCTCACCACGAGGCCTACCCTACGAGCAGTACTTC.

Only one count was recorded for this clone. V usage is TRBV2 and J usage is TRBJ1-1; the D gene is possibly TRBD1 (6 bases). The V gene lost 6 bases and the J gene lost 3 bases, with 23 bases spanning the gap. This CDR3 has 17 amino acids. The germline V gene encodes CDR1 SNHLY and CDR2 FYNNEI. The CDR3 DNA reads as TGTGCCAGCAGAACCCCTCCAGGGACACCCGCAGACACTGAAGCTTTCTTT. This sequence encodes CASRTPPGTPADTEAFF.

Turning to this clone: Other DNA sequences in this sample translate to the same CDR3. This chain connects TRBV18 to TRBJ2-1; 12 positions match TRBD2. The junction had 1 base not matched to a gene; V was cut back by 3 bases and J by 1 base. CDR3 size: 16 residues. Germline V gene sequence: CDR1 KGHSH, CDR2 LQKENI. CDR3 sequence (DNA): TGTGCCAGCTCACCGGGACTAGCGGGTTCCTACAATGAGCAGTTCTTC. This gives the protein CASSPGLAGSYNEQFF.

CDR3 residues: CASSSPGVRGEKLFF. The CDR3 DNA sequence: TGTGCCAGCAGCTCCCCAGGGGTTAGGGGTGAAAAACTGTTTTTT. The gene calls are TRBV7-2 and TRBJ1-4; TRBD1 might be the D (6 bases). Trimming stripped 4 bases from V and 7 bases from J, with 16 bases between. Germline V gene lookup returns CDR1 SGHTA and CDR2 FQGNSA. The CDR3 sequence is 15 residues long.

This chain joins TRBV7-2 and TRBJ2-2; the D gene is possibly TRBD1 (6 bases). Trimming pared 6 bases from V and 5 bases from J, leaving 19 bases between. The CDR3 length is 16 residues. CDR1 is SGHTA and CDR2 is FQGNSA in the germline V gene. DNA for the CDR3: TGTGCCAGCAGTCCCAGGCAGGGGATACAGACCGGGGAGCTGTTTTTT. As protein: CASSPRQGIQTGELFF.

The rearrangement uses TRBV6-1 and TRBJ2-5; the D gene is possibly TRBD2 (6 bases). Between the trimmed V and J ends, which lost 5 bases and 5 bases, there was a span of 15 bases. The CDR3 is made up of 14 amino acids. Per the germline V gene, CDR1 is MNHNS and CDR2 is SASEGT. The CDR3 DNA reads as TGTGCCAGCAGTAATGGGGGGTATTGGGAGACCCAGTACTTC. It translates to CASSNGGYWETQYF.

This clone was counted only a few times. CDR3 loop: CASSLGTQRTDTQYF. CDR3 sequence (DNA): TGTGCCAGCAGCTTAGGCACTCAACGCACAGATACGCAGTATTTT. The chain carries TRBV7-2 and TRBJ2-3; D is unclear. Germline lookup yields CDR1 SGHTA and CDR2 FQGNSA. V gave up 1 base and J gave up 1 base, with 9 bases separating them. There are 15 residues in the CDR3. Full variable domain (outside the CDR3, taken from reference TRBV7-2 and TRBJ2-3): GAGVSQSPSNKVTEKGKDVELRCDPISGHTALYWYRQSLGQGLEFLIYFQGNSAPDKSGLPSDRFSAERTGGSVSTLTIQRTQQEDSAVYLCASSLGTQRTDTQYFGPGTRLTVL.

This chain links TRBV11-2 with TRBJ2-1; TRBD1 might be the D (5 bases). V dropped 1 base and J dropped 8 bases, with 21 bases sitting between them. This CDR3 region has 17 residues. Germline lookup yields CDR1 SGHAT and CDR2 FQNNGV. The CDR3 bases are TGTGCCAGCAGCTTAGTCCTCGGGTTGCAGGGTCGGGATGAGCAGTTCTTC. This encodes CASSLVLGLQGRDEQFF.

The V and J genes are TRBV9 and TRBJ2-5; TRBD2 aligns across 8 bases. The CDR3 length is 15 residues. Trimming removed 5 bases from V and 5 bases from J; junction bases left unmatched: 11. Looked up from germline, CDR1 is SGDLS and CDR2 is YYNGEE. As DNA, the CDR3 is TGTGCCAGCAGTGGTACGGGAGGGCCAAGGGAGACCCAGTACTTC. It yields the protein CASSGTGGPRETQYF.

This clone was counted only a few times. V is TRBV28 and J is TRBJ2-5; maybe TRBD2 (5 bases). The CDR3 is 14 amino acids. The V end lost 6 bases, the J end lost 5 bases, and 16 bases lay between the germline ends. Per the germline V gene, CDR1 is MDHEN and CDR2 is SYDVKM. CDR3 coding DNA: TGTGCCAGCAGCATAGTGGGCCGGAGGGAGACCCAGTACTTC. Its protein product is CASSIVGRRETQYF.

The rearrangement uses TRBV5-1 and TRBJ2-7, with D maybe TRBD2 (6 bases). The CDR3 is 13 amino acids. Germline V gives CDR1 SGHRS, CDR2 YFSETQ. Trimming left V 0 bases short and J 7 bases short, with 11 bases between. For the CDR3, the DNA is TGCGCCAGCAGCTTGGGTATAGGAGGGGAGCAGTACTTC. This codes for CASSLGIGGEQYF.

The CDR3 DNA reads as TGCGCCAGCAGCCCGATCACAGGGGGTGAAAAACTGTTTTTT. It yields the protein CASSPITGGEKLFF. The J gene is TRBJ1-4, the V gene TRBV5-1; 8 positions match TRBD1. Germline CDR1 is SGHRS and CDR2 is YFSETQ. This CDR3 region has 14 residues. Trimming took 4 bases from V and 7 from J; bases not matched to a gene: 6.

The chain couples TRBV27 to TRBJ1-2; no clear D. Trimming pared 5 bases from V and 6 bases from J, leaving 13 bases between. The CDR3 sequence is 13 residues long. Germline V gene data show CDR1 as MNHEY and CDR2 as SMNVEV (reference sequence). This CDR3 is CASSPTARNGYTF. CDR3 nucleotides: TGTGCCAGCAGTCCCACAGCCCGAAATGGCTACACCTTC.

This clone was seen only a few times. V and J are TRBV7-2 and TRBJ2-3; 12 bases agree with TRBD1. Germline V lookup: CDR1 SGHTA, CDR2 FQGNSA. The ends lost 1 base at V and 5 bases at J; junction bases unmatched: 4. The CDR3 consists of 16 residues. The CDR3, as DNA: TGTGCCAGCAGCTTAGTCGGGACAGGGGGCTTAGATACGCAGTATTTT. It yields the protein CASSLVGTGGLDTQYF.

The V call is TRBV6-1, the J call TRBJ1-5; 7 nucleotides match TRBD1. The germline V gene has CDR1 MNHNS and CDR2 SASEGT. V was pared by 3 bases and J by 3 bases, with 8 bases of the junction left unmatched. The CDR3 is 16 amino acids. The CDR3 bases are TGTGCCAGCAGTGACCTTGGCAGGGGGGTCAATCAGCCCCAGCATTTT. It is translated as CASSDLGRGVNQPQHF.

This clone came up once. The rearrangement links TRBV28 to TRBJ2-1; 8 positions match TRBD2. Germline CDR1 is MDHEN and CDR2 is SYDVKM. V was pared by 6 bases and J by 0 bases, with 7 bases of the junction left unmatched. The CDR3 is 16 amino acids. DNA of the CDR3: TGTGCCAGCAGCTCCCTCGCGGGAGGCTCCTACAATGAGCAGTTCTTC. Its translation: CASSSLAGGSYNEQFF.

The chain links TRBV6-5 to TRBJ1-2; a weak D match, TRBD1 (6 bases). This CDR3 has 16 amino acids. The V end was cut by 4 bases, the J end by 0 bases, with 15 bases between. The germline gives CDR1 MNHEY, CDR2 SVGAGI. CDR3 DNA sequence: TGTGCCAGCAGTTTCTCCCTGGACAGAGCTAACTATGGCTACACCTTC. Amino acid sequence: CASSFSLDRANYGYTF.

V and J are TRBV5-1 and TRBJ2-2; no firm D call. Per the germline V gene, CDR1 is SGHRS and CDR2 is YFSETQ. V lost 5 bases to trimming and J lost 2 bases, with 10 bases between them. The CDR3 loop spans 14 amino acids. DNA for the CDR3: TGCGCCAGCAGGGGCGAGAGCAACACCGGGGAGCTGTTTTTT. This encodes CASRGESNTGELFF.

V and J are TRBV4-3 and TRBJ2-5, with TRBD2 matching over 7 bases. This CDR3 spans 15 amino acids. With V trimmed by 0 bases and J by 4 bases, 5 bases remained unmatched. Germline V gene lookup returns CDR1 LGHNA and CDR2 YSLEER. The CDR3 loop is CASSQDPGGGETQYF. The CDR3 nucleotides read TGCGCCAGCAGCCAAGATCCGGGGGGTGGAGAGACCCAGTACTTC.

The chain employs TRBV5-1 and TRBJ2-7; D is possibly TRBD1 (5 bases). Between the trimmed V and J ends, which lost 6 bases and 4 bases, there was a span of 14 bases. The CDR3 is made up of 13 amino acids. Germline V lookup: CDR1 SGHRS, CDR2 YFSETQ. The CDR3 DNA reads TGCGCCAGCACCCTGGGGTCAGGGTACGAGCAGTACTTC. Protein: CASTLGSGYEQYF.

The chain employs TRBV28 and TRBJ2-7; a weak D match, TRBD1 (7 bases). The germline gives CDR1 MDHEN, CDR2 SYDVKM. V lost 8 bases to trimming and J lost 0 bases, with 17 bases between them. This CDR3 region has 15 residues. In DNA, the CDR3 is TGTGCCAGCTTACCACGACAGGGAGGCTCCTACGAGCAGTACTTC. Translation gives CASLPRQGGSYEQYF. Looking up the rest from reference TRBV28 and TRBJ2-7 gives the full variable domain: DVKVTQSSRYLVKRTGEKVFLECVQDMDHENMFWYRQDPGLGLRLIYFSYDVKMKEKGDIPEGYSVSREKKERFSLILESASTNQTSMYLCASLPRQGGSYEQYFGPGTRLTVT.

V usage is TRBV5-4 and J usage is TRBJ2-7; tentatively, D is TRBD2 (6 bases). V dropped 0 bases and J dropped 4 bases, with 14 bases sitting between them. Germline values: CDR1 SGHNT, CDR2 YYREEE (reference sequence). The CDR3 sequence is 15 residues long. In DNA, the CDR3 is TGTGCCAGCAGCTTGGGACGGGGGAACAGGTACGAGCAGTACTTC. This codes for CASSLGRGNRYEQYF.

The chain combines TRBV27 with TRBJ2-5; 9 bases are shared with TRBD2. The CDR3 runs 14 residues. V lost 5 bases to trimming and J lost 5 bases; unmatched junction nucleotides: 6. Germline V gene sequence: CDR1 MNHEY, CDR2 SMNVEV (reference sequence). CDR3 sequence: CASSPLAGGETQYF. The CDR3 DNA follows: TGTGCCAGCAGTCCCCTCGCGGGAGGGGAGACCCAGTACTTC.

The chain couples TRBV18 to TRBJ1-4; a weak D match, TRBD1 (6 bases). Looked up from germline, CDR1 is KGHSH and CDR2 is LQKENI. CDR3 length: 15 amino acids. Trimming took off 3 bases at V and 6 bases at J, with 14 bases between the two ends. The CDR3 nucleotides are TGTGCCAGCTCACCGGGCGGGGGCGCGGATGAAAAACTGTTTTTT. Translation: CASSPGGGADEKLFF.